This TCR beta chain was captured by sequencing in a study of OX40 agonist ivuxolimab in advanced cancers. The study, taken as a whole, reports: Expanded peripheral T cells had an undetermined antigen specificity. Clones of CD4+ and CD8+ blood T cells grew by week 6 at doses of 0.1 to 3.0 mg/kg.

Regarding this clone: The antigen is undetermined.

V gave up 8 bases and J gave up 6 bases, with 17 bases separating them. This CDR3 contains 14 residues. CDR1 SNHLY and CDR2 FYNNEI come from the germline V gene. With autoimmune disease history or systemic immunosuppression, patients were excluded. Only in-frame clones appear in the TCRdb table, and some are missing; sequencing was by immunoSEQ multiplex PCR. This table holds under 40,000 clones, 65% to 75% found once. The TCR originated in an adult with an advanced solid tumor such as melanoma, head and neck, liver or kidney cancer. The starting material was CD4+ or CD8+ T cells sorted from blood, obtained in a trial of the OX40 agonist ivuxolimab. The chain joins TRBV2 to TRBJ1-5; D is uncertain. DNA of the CDR3: TGTGCCAGCCACGTAGCCGGGAGAGTTCAGCCCCAGCATTTT. Its translation: CASHVAGRVQPQHF.